The 3 T cell receptor beta chains listed next were all sequenced from one sample in a study of blood T cells in healthy people across ages. The authors ran a second PCR of about 6 to 12 cycles using a sample-barcoded 5' primer and a J-beta primer mix. Via MiXCR, TCRdb re-called the 5' RACE reads, giving one row per CDR3 protein. The sample records 700,000 to 900,000 distinct CDR3 sequences, roughly 25% being singletons. These same records also appear under a second study, on T cells of mothers and their children.

Source material: blood. These receptors were taken from a boy aged 5-17 years in good health.

This clonotype has a handful of counts. The chain is built from TRBV12-3 or TRBV12-4 and TRBJ2-5, with D perhaps assigned TRBD1 or TRBD2 (5 bases each). Matching the DNA end better, TRBJ2-7 makes the J call doubtful. CDR3 length: 15 residues. The CDR3 is CASSPTGTLAYEQYF. CDR3 coding DNA: TGTGCCAGCAGCCCCACCGGGACCCTTGCCTACGAGCAGTACTTC.

The genes are TRBV20-1 and TRBJ2-7; D uncertain. CDR1 and CDR2 (germline): DFQATT, SNEGSKA (reference sequence). This CDR3 is 14 amino acids long. Trimming took 4 bases from V and 5 from J, leaving 18 bases between them. CDR3 sequence: CSATKATGWDEQYF. DNA of the CDR3: TGCAGTGCTACGAAAGCGACGGGCTGGGACGAGCAGTACTTC.

The rearrangement links TRBV12-3 or TRBV12-4 to TRBJ1-2, with D unresolved. V dropped 6 bases and J dropped 9 bases, with 8 bases sitting between them. The CDR3 spans 10 residues. The CDR3 bases are TGTGCCAGCAGCCGGAAGAGCTACACCTTC. Amino acids: CASSRKSYTF.